The clone carrying this T cell receptor (beta chain) was seen a single time. Study members were between about 18 and 95 years old and lived in over 20 US regions. Assay: immunoSEQ multiplex PCR; the TCRdb copy retains only in-frame clones and omits some. This table holds about 320,000 clones, roughly 89% found once. The data derive from a study of blood T cell repertoires in COVID-19. V lost 6 bases and J lost 1, with 12 bases in between. CDR3 size: 14 residues. Germline V gene data show CDR1 as MDHEN and CDR2 as SYDVKM. The TCR originated in a man aged 55 to 70 who had recovered from COVID-19. This rearrangement joins TRBV28 to TRBJ2-5; D uncertain. The specimen sequenced was PBMCs or T cells enriched from blood (not recorded which). The CDR3 coding sequence is TGTGCCAGCAGGGCAGGCCAATTCCAAGAGACCCAGTACTTC. Its translation: CASRAGQFQETQYF.